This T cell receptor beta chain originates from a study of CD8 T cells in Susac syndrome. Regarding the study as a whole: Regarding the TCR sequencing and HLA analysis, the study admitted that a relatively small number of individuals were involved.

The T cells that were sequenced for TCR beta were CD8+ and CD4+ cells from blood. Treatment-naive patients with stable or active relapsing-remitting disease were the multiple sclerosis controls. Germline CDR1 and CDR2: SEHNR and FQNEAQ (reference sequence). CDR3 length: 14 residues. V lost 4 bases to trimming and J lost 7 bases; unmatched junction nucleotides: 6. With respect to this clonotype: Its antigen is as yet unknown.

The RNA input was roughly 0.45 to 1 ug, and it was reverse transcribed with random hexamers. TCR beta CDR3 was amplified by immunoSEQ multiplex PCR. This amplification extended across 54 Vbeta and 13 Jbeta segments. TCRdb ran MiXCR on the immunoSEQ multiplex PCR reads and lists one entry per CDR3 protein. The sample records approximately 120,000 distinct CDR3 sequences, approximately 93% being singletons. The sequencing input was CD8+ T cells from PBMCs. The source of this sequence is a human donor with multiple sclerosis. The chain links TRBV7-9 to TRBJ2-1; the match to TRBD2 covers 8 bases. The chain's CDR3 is CASSSGTSRNEQFF. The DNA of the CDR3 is TGTGCCAGCAGCTCCGGGACTAGTCGGAATGAGCAGTTCTTC.